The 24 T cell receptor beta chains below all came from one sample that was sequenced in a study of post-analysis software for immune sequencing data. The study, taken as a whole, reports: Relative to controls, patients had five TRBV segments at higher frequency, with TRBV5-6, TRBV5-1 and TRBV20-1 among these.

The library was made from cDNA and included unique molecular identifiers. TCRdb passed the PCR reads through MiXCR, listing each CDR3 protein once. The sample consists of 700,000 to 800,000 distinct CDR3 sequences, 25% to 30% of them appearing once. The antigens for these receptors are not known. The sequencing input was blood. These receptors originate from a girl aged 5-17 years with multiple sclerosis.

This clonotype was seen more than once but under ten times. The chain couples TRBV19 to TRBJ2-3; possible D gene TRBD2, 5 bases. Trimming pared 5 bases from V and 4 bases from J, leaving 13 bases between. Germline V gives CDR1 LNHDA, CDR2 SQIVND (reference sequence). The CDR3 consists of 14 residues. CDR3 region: CASSVDSRPDTQYF. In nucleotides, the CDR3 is TGTGCCAGTAGTGTGGACTCCCGACCAGATACGCAGTATTTT.

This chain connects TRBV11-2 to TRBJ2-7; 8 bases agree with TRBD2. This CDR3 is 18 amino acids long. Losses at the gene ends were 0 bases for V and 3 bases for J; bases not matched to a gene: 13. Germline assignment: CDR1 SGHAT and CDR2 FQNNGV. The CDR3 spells CASSLEISGTLPHYEQYF. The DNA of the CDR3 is TGTGCCAGCAGCTTAGAGATTAGCGGGACCCTCCCCCACTACGAGCAGTACTTC.

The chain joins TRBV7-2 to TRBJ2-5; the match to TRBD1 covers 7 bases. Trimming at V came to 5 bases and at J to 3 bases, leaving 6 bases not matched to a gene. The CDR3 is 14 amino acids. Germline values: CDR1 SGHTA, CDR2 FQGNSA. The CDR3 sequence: CASSRDSTKETQYF. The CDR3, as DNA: TGTGCCAGCAGCCGGGACAGCACAAAAGAGACCCAGTACTTC.

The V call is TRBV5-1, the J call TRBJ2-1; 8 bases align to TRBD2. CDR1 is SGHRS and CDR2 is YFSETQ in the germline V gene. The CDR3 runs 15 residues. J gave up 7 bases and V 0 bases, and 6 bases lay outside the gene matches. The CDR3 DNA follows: TGCGCCAGCAGCTTGGCGGGGGGGCCGGTTAATGAGCAGTTCTTC. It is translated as CASSLAGGPVNEQFF.

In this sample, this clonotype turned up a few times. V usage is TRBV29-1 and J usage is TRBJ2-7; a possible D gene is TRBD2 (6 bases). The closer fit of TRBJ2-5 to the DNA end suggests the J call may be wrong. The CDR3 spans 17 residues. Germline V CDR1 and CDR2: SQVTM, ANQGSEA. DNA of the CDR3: TGCAGCGTTGAATGGGGACCAGGAGACTTGGAGGGAGAGACCCAGTACTTC. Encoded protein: CSVEWGPGDLEGETQYF.

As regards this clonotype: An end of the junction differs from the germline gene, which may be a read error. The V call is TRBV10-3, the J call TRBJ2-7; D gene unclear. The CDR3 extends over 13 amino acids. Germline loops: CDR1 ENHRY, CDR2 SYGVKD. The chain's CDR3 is CATSESDTYEQYF. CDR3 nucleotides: TGTGCCACCAGTGAGTCGGATACCTACGAGCAGTACTTC.

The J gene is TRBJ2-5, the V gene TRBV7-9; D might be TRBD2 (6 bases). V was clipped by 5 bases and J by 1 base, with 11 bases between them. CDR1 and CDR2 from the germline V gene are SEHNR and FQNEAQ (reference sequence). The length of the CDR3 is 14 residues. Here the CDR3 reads CASSRLGGQETQYF. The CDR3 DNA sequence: TGTGCCAGCAGCCGCCTCGGGGGCCAAGAGACCCAGTACTTC.

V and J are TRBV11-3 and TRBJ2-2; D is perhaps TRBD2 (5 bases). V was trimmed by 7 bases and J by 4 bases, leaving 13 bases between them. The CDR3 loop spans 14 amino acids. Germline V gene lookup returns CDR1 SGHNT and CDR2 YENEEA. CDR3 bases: TGTGCCAGCACCAAAAGTCGGGGCACCGGGGAGCTGTTTTTT. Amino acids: CASTKSRGTGELFF.

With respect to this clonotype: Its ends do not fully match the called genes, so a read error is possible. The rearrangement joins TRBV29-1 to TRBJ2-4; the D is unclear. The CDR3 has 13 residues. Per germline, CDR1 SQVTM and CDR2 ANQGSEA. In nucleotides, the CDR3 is TGCTGCGTTGAAGATGGGCGGTTGGGCATTCAGTACTTC. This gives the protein CCVEDGRLGIQYF. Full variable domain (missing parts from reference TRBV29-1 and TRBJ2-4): SAVISQKPSRDICQRGTSLTIQCQVDSQVTMMFWYRQQPGQSLTLIATANQGSEATYESGFVIDKFPISRPNLTFSTLTVSNMSPEDSSIYLCCVEDGRLGIQYFGAGTRLSVL.

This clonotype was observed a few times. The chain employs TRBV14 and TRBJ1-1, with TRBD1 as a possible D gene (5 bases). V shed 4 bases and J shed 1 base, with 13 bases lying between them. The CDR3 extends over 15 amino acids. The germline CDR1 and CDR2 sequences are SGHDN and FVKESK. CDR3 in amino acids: CASSLLSGRNTEAFF. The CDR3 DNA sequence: TGTGCCAGCAGCCTTCTATCAGGGAGGAACACTGAAGCTTTCTTT. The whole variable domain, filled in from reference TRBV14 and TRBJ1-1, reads EAGVTQFPSHSVIEKGQTVTLRCDPISGHDNLYWYRRVMGKEIKFLLHFVKESKQDESGMPNNRFLAERTGGTYSTLKVQPAELEDSGVYFCASSLLSGRNTEAFFGQGTRLTVV.

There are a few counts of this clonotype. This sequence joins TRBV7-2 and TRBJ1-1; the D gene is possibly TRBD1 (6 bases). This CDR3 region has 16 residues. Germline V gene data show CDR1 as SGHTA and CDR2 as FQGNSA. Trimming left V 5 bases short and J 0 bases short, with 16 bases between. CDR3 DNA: TGTGCCAGCAGCCTCCGACAGGTCCGCATGAACACTGAAGCTTTCTTT. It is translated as CASSLRQVRMNTEAFF.

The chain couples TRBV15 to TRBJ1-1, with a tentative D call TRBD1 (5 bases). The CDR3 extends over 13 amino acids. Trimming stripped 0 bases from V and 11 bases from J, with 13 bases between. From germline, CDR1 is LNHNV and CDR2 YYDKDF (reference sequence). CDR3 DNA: TGTGCCACCAGCAGAGATAGGGGCTTATTGGCTTTCTTT. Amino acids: CATSRDRGLLAFF.

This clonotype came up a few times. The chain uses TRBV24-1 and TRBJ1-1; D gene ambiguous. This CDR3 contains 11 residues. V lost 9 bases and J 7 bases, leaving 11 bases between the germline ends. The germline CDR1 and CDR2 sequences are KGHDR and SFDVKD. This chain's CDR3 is CATRRGDEAFF. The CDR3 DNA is TGTGCCACCCGACGGGGAGATGAAGCTTTCTTT.

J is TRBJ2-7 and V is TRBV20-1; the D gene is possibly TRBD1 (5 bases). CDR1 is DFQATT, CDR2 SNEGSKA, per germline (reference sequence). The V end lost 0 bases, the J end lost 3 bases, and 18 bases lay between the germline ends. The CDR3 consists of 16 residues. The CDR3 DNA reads TGCAGTGCTAGAGATAGGGGCGGCTGGATAAACTACGAGCAGTACTTC. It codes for CSARDRGGWINYEQYF.

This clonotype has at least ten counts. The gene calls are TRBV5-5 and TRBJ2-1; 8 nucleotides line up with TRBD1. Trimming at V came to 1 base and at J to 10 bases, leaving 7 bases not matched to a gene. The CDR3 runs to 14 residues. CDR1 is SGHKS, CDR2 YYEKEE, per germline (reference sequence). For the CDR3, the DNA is TGTGCCAGCAGCTTGCTACAGGGGGTGGGGGAGCAGTTCTTC. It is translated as CASSLLQGVGEQFF.

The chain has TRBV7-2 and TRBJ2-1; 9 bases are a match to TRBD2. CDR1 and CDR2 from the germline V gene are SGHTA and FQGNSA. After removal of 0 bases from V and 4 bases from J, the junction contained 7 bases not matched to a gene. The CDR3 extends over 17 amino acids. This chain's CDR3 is CASSLALAGGPYNEQFF. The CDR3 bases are TGTGCCAGCAGCTTAGCGCTGGCGGGAGGGCCTTACAATGAGCAGTTCTTC.

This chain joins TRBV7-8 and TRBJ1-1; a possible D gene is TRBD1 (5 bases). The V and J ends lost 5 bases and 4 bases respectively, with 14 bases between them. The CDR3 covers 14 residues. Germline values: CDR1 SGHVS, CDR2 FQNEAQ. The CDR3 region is CASSPGTESTEAFF. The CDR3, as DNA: TGTGCCAGCAGCCCGGGGACGGAGAGCACTGAAGCTTTCTTT. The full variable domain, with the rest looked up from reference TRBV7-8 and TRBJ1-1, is GAGVSQSPRYKVAKRGQDVALRCDPISGHVSLFWYQQALGQGPEFLTYFQNEAQLDKSGLPSDRFFAERPEGSVSTLKIQRTQQEDSAVYLCASSPGTESTEAFFGQGTRLTVV.

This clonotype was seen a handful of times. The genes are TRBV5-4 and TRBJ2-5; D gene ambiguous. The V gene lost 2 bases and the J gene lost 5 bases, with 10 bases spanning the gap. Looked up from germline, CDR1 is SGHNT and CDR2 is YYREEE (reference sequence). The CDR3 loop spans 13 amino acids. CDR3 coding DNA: TGTGCCAGCAGCTTAGGGCAGTGGGAGACCCAGTACTTC. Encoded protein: CASSLGQWETQYF.

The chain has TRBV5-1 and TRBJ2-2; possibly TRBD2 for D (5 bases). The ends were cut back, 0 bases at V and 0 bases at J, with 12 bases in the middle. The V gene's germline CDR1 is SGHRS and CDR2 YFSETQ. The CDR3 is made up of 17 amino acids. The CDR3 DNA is TGCGCCAGCAGCTTGGCCAAAACCGGGGCGAACACCGGGGAGCTGTTTTTT. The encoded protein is CASSLAKTGANTGELFF.

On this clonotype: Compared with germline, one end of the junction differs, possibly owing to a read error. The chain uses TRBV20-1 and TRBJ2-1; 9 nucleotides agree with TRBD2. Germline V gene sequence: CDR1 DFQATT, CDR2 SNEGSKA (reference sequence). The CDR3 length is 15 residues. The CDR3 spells CGATPGAGGYNEQFF. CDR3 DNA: TGCGGTGCGACCCCGGGGGCGGGGGGGTACAATGAGCAGTTCTTC.

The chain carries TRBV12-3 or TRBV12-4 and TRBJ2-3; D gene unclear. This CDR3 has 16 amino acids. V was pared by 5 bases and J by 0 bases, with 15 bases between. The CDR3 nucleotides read TGTGCCAGCAGTCCAATCTTTCAGAAAAGCACAGATACGCAGTATTTT. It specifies CASSPIFQKSTDTQYF.

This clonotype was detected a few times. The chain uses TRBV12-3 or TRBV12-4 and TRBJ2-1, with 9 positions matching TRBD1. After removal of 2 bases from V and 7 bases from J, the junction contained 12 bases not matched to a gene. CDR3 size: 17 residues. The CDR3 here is CASSLRLTQDRGNEQFF. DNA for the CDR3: TGTGCCAGCAGTTTAAGATTAACCCAGGACAGGGGAAATGAGCAGTTCTTC.

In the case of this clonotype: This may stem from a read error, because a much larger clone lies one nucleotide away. CDR3 nucleotide sequence: TGTGCCGGCAGCCGCGTATTATCTGGGGCCAACGTCCTGACTTTC. Translation: CAGSRVLSGANVLTF. The rearrangement uses TRBV7-9 and TRBJ2-6; D is ambiguous. CDR1 and CDR2 from the germline V gene are SEHNR and FQNEAQ (reference sequence). The CDR3 is 15 residues long.

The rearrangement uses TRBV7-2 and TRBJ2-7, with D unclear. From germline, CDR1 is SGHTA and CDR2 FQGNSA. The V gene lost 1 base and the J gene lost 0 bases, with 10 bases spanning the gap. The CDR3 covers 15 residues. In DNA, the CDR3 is TGTGCCAGCAGCTTAGTTTCGCTGAGCTCCTACGAGCAGTACTTC. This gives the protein CASSLVSLSSYEQYF.